The 22 T cell receptor beta chains below were found in one sample sequenced in a study of cytomegalovirus exposure and HLA in healthy donors. A multiplex PCR was run with 60 Vbeta primers and 13 Jbeta primers. Using immunoSEQ multiplex PCR, the repertoire was profiled, and TCRdb retains in-frame clones only, with some absent. The data contain more than 140,000 clones, roughly four fifths of them singletons. Sequencing was done on a sample of PBMCs. The receptors derive from a man younger than 45 in good health and CMV-seropositive.

The chain joins TRBV18 to TRBJ2-4; 9 bases are a match to TRBD2. This CDR3 is built from 22 residues. The germline V gene encodes CDR1 KGHSH and CDR2 LQKENI. The V and J ends lost 7 bases and 2 bases, in that order; junction bases with no gene match: 27. The CDR3 loop reads CASCPSPVRGGGAVETKNIQYF. The DNA for the CDR3 is TGTGCCAGCTGCCCAAGCCCCGTGAGAGGCGGGGGGGCCGTCGAGACCAAAAACATTCAGTACTTC.

The gene calls are TRBV6-6 and TRBJ2-7; TRBD2 is a possible D gene (6 bases). Germline values: CDR1 MNHNY, CDR2 SVGAGI (reference sequence). The CDR3 loop spans 15 amino acids. Trimming removed 2 bases at V and 3 bases at J, with 14 bases between. The CDR3 protein is CASSYGAMTSYEQYF. The CDR3, as DNA: TGTGCCAGCAGTTACGGAGCTATGACTAGCTACGAGCAGTACTTC.

This clone showed up just a few times. Germline is not matched at one junction end, which may reflect a read error. The chain couples TRBV29-1 to TRBJ1-3; D remains ambiguous. The CDR3 loop spans 11 amino acids. The germline CDR1 and CDR2 sequences are SQVTM and ANQGSEA. CDR3 DNA sequence: TGCAGCGTCCGCCGTGGAGACACCATATATTTT. It yields the protein CSVRRGDTIYF.

V usage is TRBV6-5 and J usage is TRBJ2-1, with D possibly matching TRBD1 (5 bases). The V end lost 8 bases, the J end lost 7 bases, and 12 bases lay between the germline ends. This CDR3 is 12 amino acids long. Germline V gives CDR1 MNHEY, CDR2 SVGAGI. The CDR3 DNA reads as TGTGCCAGCCTCGGACCAGGGAATGAGCAGTTCTTC. Translated, it gives CASLGPGNEQFF.

The genes are TRBV29-1 and TRBJ2-1, with TRBD1 identical over 9 bases. Per germline, CDR1 SQVTM and CDR2 ANQGSEA. The V and J ends lost 6 bases and 8 bases, in that order; junction bases with no gene match: 8. The CDR3 sequence is 13 residues long. CDR3 coding DNA: TGCAGCGTGGTGACAGGGGGAAGGCATGAGCAGTTCTTC. Translating it yields CSVVTGGRHEQFF.

The chain links TRBV19 to TRBJ2-7, with 8 bases fitting TRBD1. The CDR3 is 15 amino acids. The J segment lost 4 bases and the V segment lost 5 bases, leaving 10 bases of the junction unmatched. Germline loops: CDR1 LNHDA, CDR2 SQIVND (reference sequence). In DNA, the CDR3 is TGTGCCAGTAGTGTCGGGACAGGTCATATTTACGAGCAGTACTTC. Translating it yields CASSVGTGHIYEQYF.

V usage is TRBV5-6 and J usage is TRBJ1-5; D possibly corresponds to TRBD1 (6 bases). Looked up from germline, CDR1 is SGHDT and CDR2 is YYEEEE. This CDR3 has 15 residues. V was pared by 0 bases and J by 0 bases, with 7 bases between. This CDR3 is CASSLGTDSNQPQHF. The CDR3 DNA sequence: TGTGCCAGCAGCTTGGGGACAGATAGCAATCAGCCCCAGCATTTT.

The chain is built from TRBV5-6 and TRBJ2-5, with D possibly being TRBD2 (5 bases). Per the germline V gene, CDR1 is SGHDT and CDR2 is YYEEEE. This CDR3 contains 14 residues. V was shortened by 4 bases and J by 1 base, with 11 bases between the two germline ends. DNA for the CDR3: TGTGCCAGCAGCCCGGACGGGATCCAAGAGACCCAGTACTTC. Its translation is CASSPDGIQETQYF.

The V call is TRBV7-9, the J call TRBJ2-7; D is perhaps TRBD1 (6 bases). Trimming took 4 bases from V and 2 from J, leaving 15 bases between them. The length of the CDR3 is 15 residues. Germline CDR1 SEHNR, CDR2 FQNEAQ (reference sequence). CDR3 nucleotides: TGTGCCAGCAGCTCCTCAAACAGGGTTACCTACGAGCAGTACTTC. It encodes CASSSSNRVTYEQYF.

This chain links TRBV28 with TRBJ2-7; D call uncertain. This CDR3 has 14 residues. Per germline, CDR1 MDHEN and CDR2 SYDVKM. Trimming pared 2 bases from V and 3 bases from J, leaving 11 bases between. The CDR3 sequence: CASSLRSSRYEQYF. The CDR3 region has the DNA TGTGCCAGCAGTTTACGGTCCTCACGCTACGAGCAGTACTTC.

CDR3 region: CASSQIPGVGNTIYF. The CDR3 region has the DNA TGCGCCAGCAGCCAGATACCAGGGGTCGGAAACACCATATATTTT. This rearrangement joins TRBV4-1 to TRBJ1-3; D possibly corresponds to TRBD1 (6 bases). The CDR3 sequence is 15 residues long. Germline lookup yields CDR1 MGHRA and CDR2 YSYEKL. The V gene lost 3 bases and the J gene lost 4 bases, with 13 bases spanning the gap.

Only one count was recorded for this clone. The rearrangement joins TRBV4-1 to TRBJ2-1; the D gene is possibly TRBD2 (6 bases). This CDR3 comprises 17 residues. Germline V gene data show CDR1 as MGHRA and CDR2 as YSYEKL. Trimming left V 8 bases short and J 0 bases short, with 20 bases between. CDR3 DNA: TGCGCCAGCGCACCTTCAGACCGGGGGAGCTCCTACAATGAGCAGTTCTTC. Amino acids: CASAPSDRGSSYNEQFF.

The chain recombines TRBV27 with TRBJ2-1; tentatively, D is TRBD2 (5 bases). The V gene's germline CDR1 is MNHEY and CDR2 SMNVEV (reference sequence). V was clipped by 1 base and J by 9 bases, with 10 bases between them. The CDR3 loop spans 13 amino acids. CDR3 region: CASSLYVGVEQFF. The CDR3 DNA follows: TGTGCCAGCAGTTTATACGTCGGGGTTGAGCAGTTCTTC.

This clone was observed a single time. The genes are TRBV5-5 and TRBJ2-3; 7 bases are a match to TRBD1. CDR1 is SGHKS, CDR2 YYEKEE, per germline (reference sequence). CDR3 length: 15 residues. With V trimmed by 2 bases and J by 3 bases, 6 bases remained unmatched. CDR3 bases: TGTGCCAGCAGCTTTGCCGTACAGGGGACAGATACGCAGTATTTT. Translated: CASSFAVQGTDTQYF.

This clone has a single count. This chain connects TRBV28 to TRBJ2-3; no clear D. In germline, CDR1 is MDHEN, CDR2 SYDVKM. This CDR3 is built from 16 residues. V lost 5 bases and J 0 bases, leaving 15 bases between the germline ends. CDR3 residues: CASSLGGRLSTDTQYF. The CDR3 DNA reads as TGTGCCAGCAGTCTCGGTGGCAGGCTGAGCACAGATACGCAGTATTTT.

This chain links TRBV5-1 with TRBJ2-5; D unresolved. The germline V gene encodes CDR1 SGHRS and CDR2 YFSETQ. V was clipped by 2 bases and J by 4 bases, with 12 bases between them. The CDR3 runs to 14 residues. The CDR3 region has the DNA TGCGCCAGCAGCTTTCGACCCGCAGGAGAGACCCAGTACTTC. It translates to CASSFRPAGETQYF.

V gene TRBV7-8 combines with J gene TRBJ2-7; perhaps TRBD1 as D (6 bases). Germline CDR1 and CDR2: SGHVS and FQNEAQ. The V end was cut by 5 bases, the J end by 3 bases, with 14 bases between. This CDR3 is 14 amino acids long. The CDR3: CASSGPGHDYEQYF. CDR3 nucleotides: TGTGCCAGCAGCGGACCGGGACACGACTACGAGCAGTACTTC.

This clone was seen a few times. CDR3 DNA sequence: TGCGCCAGCAGCTTGGTTTCAGGGTCGGTCGATGAGCAGTTCTTC. This encodes CASSLVSGSVDEQFF. The chain recombines TRBV5-1 with TRBJ2-1; possibly TRBD1 for D (5 bases). V was shortened by 0 bases and J by 8 bases, with 15 bases between the two germline ends. The CDR3 has 15 residues. Per germline, CDR1 SGHRS and CDR2 YFSETQ.

V and J are TRBV28 and TRBJ1-1; D remains unclear. The CDR3 runs to 12 residues. Germline CDR1 reads MDHEN; CDR2 reads SYDVKM. V was trimmed by 2 bases and J by 3 bases, leaving 4 bases between them. The chain's CDR3 is CASSLLHTEAFF. The CDR3, as DNA: TGTGCCAGCAGTTTACTTCACACTGAAGCTTTCTTT.

This chain joins TRBV10-2 and TRBJ1-2; no clear D. V was pared by 0 bases and J by 6 bases, with 14 bases between. Per germline, CDR1 WSHSY and CDR2 SAAADI. This CDR3 contains 15 residues. The CDR3 sequence is CASSESSRILNGYTF. CDR3 DNA sequence: TGCGCCAGCAGTGAGTCGAGCAGGATTCTTAATGGCTACACCTTC.

The rearrangement links TRBV19 to TRBJ2-1, with TRBD1 matching 11 bases. Germline assignment: CDR1 LNHDA and CDR2 SQIVND (reference sequence). Losses at the gene ends were 5 bases for V and 10 bases for J; bases not matched to a gene: 10. The CDR3 is 15 amino acids. The CDR3: CASSVSGTGGLEQFF. The CDR3 DNA reads as TGTGCCAGTAGTGTCTCCGGGACAGGGGGTCTAGAGCAGTTCTTC.

J is TRBJ2-1 and V is TRBV11-3, with 9 bases matching TRBD2. The V gene end was trimmed by 4 bases and the J gene end by 7 bases; junction bases not matched to a gene: 17. Germline V gene data show CDR1 as SGHNT and CDR2 as YENEEA. The CDR3 runs to 18 residues. The CDR3 DNA sequence: TGTGCCAGCAGCTGGGCGGGAGGGGGCGGGAGGCCAGCGAATGAGCAGTTCTTC. It encodes CASSWAGGGGRPANEQFF.